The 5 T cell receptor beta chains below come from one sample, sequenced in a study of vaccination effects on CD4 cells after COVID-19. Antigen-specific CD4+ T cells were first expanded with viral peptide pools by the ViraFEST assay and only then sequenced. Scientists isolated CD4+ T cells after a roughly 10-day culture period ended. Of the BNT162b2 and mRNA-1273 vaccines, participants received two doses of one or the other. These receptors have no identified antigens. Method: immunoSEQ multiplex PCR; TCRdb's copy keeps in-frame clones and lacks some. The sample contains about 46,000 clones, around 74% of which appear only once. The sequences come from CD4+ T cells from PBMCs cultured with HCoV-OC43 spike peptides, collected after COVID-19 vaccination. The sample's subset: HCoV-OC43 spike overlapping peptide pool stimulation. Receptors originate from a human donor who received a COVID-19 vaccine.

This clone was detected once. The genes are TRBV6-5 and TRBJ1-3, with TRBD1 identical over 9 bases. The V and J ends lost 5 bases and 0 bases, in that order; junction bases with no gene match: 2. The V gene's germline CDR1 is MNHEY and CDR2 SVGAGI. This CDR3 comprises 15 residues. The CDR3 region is CASSRTGVSGNTIYF. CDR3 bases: TGTGCCAGCAGTCGGACAGGGGTCTCTGGAAACACCATATATTTT.

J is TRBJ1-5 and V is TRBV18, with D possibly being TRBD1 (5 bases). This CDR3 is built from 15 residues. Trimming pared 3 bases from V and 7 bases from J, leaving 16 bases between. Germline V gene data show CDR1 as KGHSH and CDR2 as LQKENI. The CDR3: CASSPRIRAGQPQHF. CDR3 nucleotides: TGTGCCAGCTCACCCCGGATCAGGGCTGGGCAGCCCCAGCATTTT. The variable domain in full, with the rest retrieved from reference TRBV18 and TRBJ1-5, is NAGVMQNPRHLVRRRGQEARLRCSPMKGHSHVYWYRQLPEEGLKFMVYLQKENIIDESGMPKERFSAEFPKEGPSILRIQQVVRGDSAAYFCASSPRIRAGQPQHFGDGTRLSIL.

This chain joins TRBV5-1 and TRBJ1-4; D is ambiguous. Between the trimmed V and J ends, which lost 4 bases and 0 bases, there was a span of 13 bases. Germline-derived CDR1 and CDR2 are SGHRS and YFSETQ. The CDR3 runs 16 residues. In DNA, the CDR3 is TGCGCCAGCAGCCCGGGGAGCTTCACAACTAATGAAAAACTGTTTTTT. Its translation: CASSPGSFTTNEKLFF.

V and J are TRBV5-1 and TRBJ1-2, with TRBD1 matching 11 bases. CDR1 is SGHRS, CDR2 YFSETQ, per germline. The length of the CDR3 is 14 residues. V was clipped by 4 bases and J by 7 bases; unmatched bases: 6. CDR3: CASSPDRGLGGYTF. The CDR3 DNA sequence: TGCGCCAGCAGCCCGGACAGGGGGCTTGGTGGCTACACCTTC.

CDR3 in amino acids: CSVGTANTGELFF. The CDR3, as DNA: TGCAGCGTCGGGACAGCGAACACCGGGGAGCTGTTTTTT. This chain links TRBV29-1 with TRBJ2-2, with TRBD1 identical over 7 bases. Germline CDR1 and CDR2: SQVTM and ANQGSEA. Unmatched junction bases numbered 1, after V lost 6 bases and J lost 0 bases. CDR3 length equals 13 residues.